Sequencing of this T cell receptor beta chain was carried out in a study of shared clonotypes between healthy human individuals. Study conclusions and caveats: Even with large depth, rarefaction showed that sorted-subset sequencing was incomplete. Estimated richness values were generally larger in naive subsets than in memory subsets.

Germline values: CDR1 SEHNR, CDR2 FQNEAQ (reference sequence). V shed 5 bases and J shed 1 base, with 14 bases lying between them. There are 15 residues in the CDR3. Note on this clone: Its antigen is unknown.

Researchers divided each subset's genomic DNA evenly across several immunoSEQ plates. Here immunoSEQ multiplex PCR was the method, and the copy in TCRdb shows in-frame clones only, minus some. This table has fewer than 1 million clones, roughly 96% appearing once. Naive CD8 cells were CD45RO-negative, positively selected for CCR7, excluding terminally differentiated effector memory CD45RA+ cells. The donors were adults (healthy and HIV-negative) with no recent acute infections or vaccinations. The sequence was obtained from a man in his thirties or forties in good health. The chain joins TRBV7-9 to TRBJ1-2, with a possible D match to TRBD1 (5 bases). The sequenced sample consisted of naive CD8+ T cells sorted from blood. The CDR3 spells CASSQPTDFNYGYTF. Here the CDR3 DNA reads TGTGCCAGCAGCCAACCGACAGATTTTAACTATGGCTACACCTTC.